The 30 T cell receptor beta chains in this list originate from one sample, sequenced in a study of blood T cell repertoires in COVID-19. The protocol was immunoSEQ multiplex PCR, while the TCRdb copy is restricted to in-frame clones and leaves out a portion. The table includes some 80,000 clones, under 90% detected once. The sequencing sample was made of peripheral blood. The receptors were sampled from a man older than 75 with acute or convalescent COVID-19.

The CDR3 reads CASNHRSIAYNEQFF. Written as DNA, the CDR3 is TGTGCCAGTAACCACCGATCTATTGCCTACAATGAGCAGTTCTTC. This chain uses TRBV19 with TRBJ2-1; D remains unclear. V was pared by 7 bases and J by 2 bases, with 15 bases between. The CDR3 covers 15 residues. Germline loops: CDR1 LNHDA, CDR2 SQIVND (reference sequence).

The chain has TRBV25-1 and TRBJ1-6; D possibly corresponds to TRBD1 (5 bases). V lost 3 bases, J lost 8 bases, and 14 bases lay in between. The germline V gene has CDR1 MGHDK and CDR2 SYGVNS. The length of the CDR3 is 15 residues. The CDR3 sequence: CASSDPKRGDSPLHF. As DNA, the CDR3 is TGTGCCAGCAGTGATCCTAAACGGGGGGATTCACCCCTCCACTTT.

The CDR3 DNA reads as TGTGCCAGCAGCCAAGAAGGGGGCACCGGAAACACCATATATTTT. The encoded protein is CASSQEGGTGNTIYF. J is TRBJ1-3 and V is TRBV3-1 (or the pseudogene TRBV3-2), with 7 bases matching TRBD1. Germline V lookup: CDR1 LGHDT, CDR2 YNNKEL (reference sequence). The CDR3 loop spans 15 amino acids. V lost 0 bases and J lost 4; bases outside the gene matches: 3.

This clone was counted a single time. This chain connects TRBV3-1 (or the pseudogene TRBV3-2) to TRBJ2-1, with D tentatively TRBD1 (6 bases). The CDR3 contains 15 residues. V shed 4 bases and J shed 4 bases, with 14 bases lying between them. Germline values: CDR1 LGHDT, CDR2 YNNKEL (reference sequence). CDR3 coding DNA: TGTGCCAGCAGCCCCTTCGGACAGCGATACAATGAGCAGTTCTTC. This sequence encodes CASSPFGQRYNEQFF.

The V and J genes are TRBV30 and TRBJ2-7, with D tentatively TRBD1 (6 bases). V was trimmed by 4 bases and J by 4 bases, leaving 17 bases between them. The CDR3 contains 14 residues. Germline values: CDR1 GTSNPN, CDR2 SVGIG (reference sequence). The CDR3 protein is CAWNKQGRGYEQYF. CDR3 DNA sequence: TGTGCCTGGAATAAACAGGGCAGAGGGTACGAGCAGTACTTC.

The chain has TRBV18 and TRBJ1-2; D is unclear. This CDR3 is built from 13 residues. The V gene lost 3 bases and the J gene lost 8 bases, with 13 bases spanning the gap. Germline-derived CDR1 and CDR2 are KGHSH and LQKENI. The CDR3 loop is CASSPGLLGGYTF. In DNA form, the CDR3 reads TGTGCCAGCTCACCCGGACTTCTCGGCGGCTACACCTTC.

In regard to this clone: Different DNA sequences within this sample yield the same CDR3. J is TRBJ2-5 and V is TRBV18; 7 bases are a match to TRBD2. Germline V gives CDR1 KGHSH, CDR2 LQKENI. V dropped 4 bases and J dropped 2; count of bases not matched to a gene: 1. This CDR3 contains 13 residues. The CDR3 region has the DNA TGTGCCAGCTCACTGGGACTACAAGAGACCCAGTACTTC. Its translation is CASSLGLQETQYF.

This clone was seen a handful of times. Because the CDR3 is missing its conserved closing phenylalanine or tryptophan, this is likely a read error. The chain has TRBV19 and TRBJ1-6; no firm D call. The CDR3 is 15 residues long. Germline lookup yields CDR1 LNHDA and CDR2 SQIVND (reference sequence). V lost 5 bases and J lost 11, with 19 bases in between. CDR3 sequence (DNA): TGTGCCAGTAGTCCCCAAGACGGGTGGAAGGCACCCCTCCACGTT. It encodes CASSPQDGWKAPLHV.

The genes are TRBV11-2 and TRBJ1-1; D is perhaps TRBD1 (5 bases). This CDR3 has 14 residues. V lost 6 bases to trimming and J lost 8 bases, with 19 bases between them. CDR1 and CDR2 (germline): SGHAT, FQNNGV. Written as DNA, the CDR3 is TGTGCCAGCAGACATAGCGGCCGGGGGGTCGAAGCTTTCTTT. Translating it yields CASRHSGRGVEAFF.

The rearrangement links TRBV28 to TRBJ2-7; TRBD2 agrees at 11 bases. The V gene's germline CDR1 is MDHEN and CDR2 SYDVKM. J was trimmed by 1 base and V by 7 bases; bases with no gene match: 3. This CDR3 is 14 amino acids long. The CDR3 sequence is CASIGTSGSYEQYF. The CDR3, as DNA: TGTGCCAGCATCGGGACTAGCGGTTCCTACGAGCAGTACTTC.

The gene calls are TRBV28 and TRBJ1-4; TRBD1 matches at 7 bases. CDR3 size: 12 residues. Germline CDR1 reads MDHEN; CDR2 reads SYDVKM. J lost 7 bases, V lost 5 bases, and 1 base had no gene match. The CDR3 is CASSGDSEKLFF. CDR3 DNA sequence: TGTGCCAGCAGTGGGGACAGTGAAAAACTGTTTTTT.

This chain joins TRBV6-5 and TRBJ2-1; D may be TRBD2 (5 bases). The CDR3 totals 15 residues. The V gene's germline CDR1 is MNHEY and CDR2 SVGAGI. V lost 6 bases, J lost 3 bases, and 15 bases lay in between. The CDR3 nucleotides are TGTGCCAGCAGGATCGATAGCGCCTTCTACAATGAGCAGTTCTTC. Protein sequence: CASRIDSAFYNEQFF.

The chain joins TRBV6-6 to TRBJ1-6; no clear D gene. V was cut by 0 bases and J by 10 bases, with 16 bases left in between. The CDR3 extends over 16 amino acids. Germline CDR1 reads MNHNY; CDR2 reads SVGAGI (reference sequence). CDR3 region: CASSYSSGVTRSPLHF. Here the CDR3 DNA reads TGTGCCAGCAGTTACTCAAGCGGAGTAACGAGGTCACCCCTCCACTTT.

This clone appeared a few times. V gene TRBV28 combines with J gene TRBJ1-4, with no clear D. The CDR3 loop spans 13 amino acids. The germline V and J ends were trimmed by 8 bases and 0 bases, with 7 bases remaining between them. Germline CDR1 MDHEN, CDR2 SYDVKM. The CDR3 DNA sequence: TGTGCCAGCCTCTCCGCAACTAATGAAAAACTGTTTTTT. It specifies CASLSATNEKLFF.

This clone showed up just a few times. V usage is TRBV2 and J usage is TRBJ2-2, with D perhaps TRBD2 (5 bases). The CDR3 length is 15 residues. The germline V and J ends were trimmed by 7 bases and 3 bases, with 15 bases remaining between them. The germline gives CDR1 SNHLY, CDR2 FYNNEI. CDR3 residues: CASKGDGGDTGELFF. CDR3 nucleotide sequence: TGTGCCAGCAAAGGTGATGGAGGAGACACCGGGGAGCTGTTTTTT. The full variable domain, rest sourced from reference TRBV2 and TRBJ2-2, is EPEVTQTPSHQVTQMGQEVILRCVPISNHLYFYWYRQILGQKVEFLVSFYNNEISEKSEIFDDQFSVERPDGSNFTLKIRSTKLEDSAMYFCASKGDGGDTGELFFGEGSRLTVL.

This chain connects TRBV5-1 to TRBJ2-3; 8 nucleotides line up with TRBD1. Losses at the gene ends were 4 bases for V and 0 bases for J; bases not matched to a gene: 4. This CDR3 has 15 residues. Germline V gene sequence: CDR1 SGHRS, CDR2 YFSETQ. Written as DNA, the CDR3 is TGCGCCAGCAGCCGACAGGGGCTCAGCACAGATACGCAGTATTTT. Translation: CASSRQGLSTDTQYF.

This clone has only one observation. The CDR3 region has the DNA TGTGCCAGCAGCCCTAGACTAGCAGGGGCAGATACGCAGTATTTT. This translates into CASSPRLAGADTQYF. This chain uses TRBV3-1 (or the pseudogene TRBV3-2) with TRBJ2-3; D possibly corresponds to TRBD2 (7 bases). Germline CDR1 reads LGHDT; CDR2 reads YNNKEL (reference sequence). This CDR3 comprises 15 residues. Trimming cost V 4 bases and J 4 bases, with 15 bases left between them.

DNA for the CDR3: TGTGCCAGCAGTTACATAGAGGGAACGGACACTGAAGCTTTCTTT. Protein product: CASSYIEGTDTEAFF. This chain links TRBV6-5 with TRBJ1-1; D remains ambiguous. The CDR3 contains 15 residues. V shed 2 bases and J shed 3 bases, with 13 bases lying between them. The V gene's germline CDR1 is MNHEY and CDR2 SVGAGI.

The rearrangement uses TRBV5-1 and TRBJ1-1; no firm D call. The germline V gene has CDR1 SGHRS and CDR2 YFSETQ. The CDR3 spans 13 residues. The ends were cut back, 2 bases at V and 3 bases at J, with 8 bases in the middle. The DNA for the CDR3 is TGCGCCAGCAGCTTTCAGGAGGACACTGAAGCTTTCTTT. Amino acids: CASSFQEDTEAFF. Together with reference TRBV5-1 and TRBJ1-1, the CDR3 gives the full variable domain: KAGVTQTPRYLIKTRGQQVTLSCSPISGHRSVSWYQQTPGQGLQFLFEYFSETQRNKGNFPGRFSGRQFSNSRSEMNVSTLELGDSALYLCASSFQEDTEAFFGQGTRLTVV.

This chain uses TRBV7-9 with TRBJ1-1; unclear D gene. This CDR3 comprises 13 residues. Germline lookup yields CDR1 SEHNR and CDR2 FQNEAQ (reference sequence). V was pared by 5 bases and J by 6 bases, with 13 bases between. The CDR3 region has the DNA TGTGCCAGCAGCCCCCTCGGGTCCGCTGAAGCTTTCTTT. This sequence encodes CASSPLGSAEAFF.

The rearrangement links TRBV12-3 or TRBV12-4 to TRBJ2-5, with 10 nucleotides matching TRBD1. CDR3 length: 13 amino acids. J gave up 5 bases and V 6 bases, and 3 bases lay outside the gene matches. In DNA, the CDR3 is TGTGCCAGCAGCCAGGACAGGGGGGAGACCCAGTACTTC. Its protein is CASSQDRGETQYF.

The chain links TRBV27 to TRBJ2-7; 7 bases are shared with TRBD2. After removal of 6 bases from V and 3 bases from J, the junction contained 11 bases not matched to a gene. The CDR3 has 15 residues. Germline V gene lookup returns CDR1 MNHEY and CDR2 SMNVEV (reference sequence). The CDR3 reads CASSLAGRVDYEQYF. The CDR3 DNA reads TGTGCCAGCAGCCTCGCGGGGAGGGTCGACTACGAGCAGTACTTC.

This chain links TRBV2 with TRBJ2-7; D remains ambiguous. The CDR3 has 12 residues. Germline CDR1 is SNHLY and CDR2 is FYNNEI. Trimming took 6 bases from V and 2 from J, leaving 8 bases between them. The CDR3 sequence is CASSEYAYEQYF. CDR3 bases: TGTGCCAGCAGCGAGTACGCCTACGAGCAGTACTTC.

The chain uses TRBV18 and TRBJ1-2, with D unresolved. CDR3 size: 14 residues. V dropped 4 bases and J dropped 2 bases, with 11 bases sitting between them. Per the germline V gene, CDR1 is KGHSH and CDR2 is LQKENI. Here the CDR3 DNA reads TGTGCCAGCTCACGGGAGTGGGAGAACTATGGCTACACCTTC. This encodes CASSREWENYGYTF.

This chain uses TRBV7-2 with TRBJ1-4; 9 nucleotides match TRBD1. After removal of 4 bases from V and 8 bases from J, the junction contained 8 bases not matched to a gene. Per germline, CDR1 SGHTA and CDR2 FQGNSA. CDR3 length equals 15 residues. The CDR3 DNA follows: TGTGCCAGCAGCTCAGACAGGGGGGAATTCGAAAAACTGTTTTTT. It yields the protein CASSSDRGEFEKLFF. Variable domain in full (rest from reference TRBV7-2 and TRBJ1-4): GAGVSQSPSNKVTEKGKDVELRCDPISGHTALYWYRQSLGQGLEFLIYFQGNSAPDKSGLPSDRFSAERTGGSVSTLTIQRTQQEDSAVYLCASSSDRGEFEKLFFGSGTQLSVL.

The CDR3 sequence is CASTGGVSFGNIQYF. The CDR3 DNA follows: TGTGCCAGCACTGGGGGGGTGAGTTTCGGAAACATTCAGTACTTC. The genes are TRBV2 and TRBJ2-4; 7 nucleotides match TRBD2. The CDR3 spans 15 residues. The germline CDR1 and CDR2 sequences are SNHLY and FYNNEI. After removal of 7 bases from V and 6 bases from J, the junction contained 12 bases not matched to a gene.

The rearrangement joins TRBV5-1 to TRBJ2-6, with 7 positions matching TRBD1. The CDR3 runs 19 residues. Germline V CDR1 and CDR2: SGHRS, YFSETQ. The ends lost 4 bases at V and 0 bases at J; junction bases unmatched: 13. CDR3 loop: CASSATQGLIVSGANVLTF. The DNA for the CDR3 is TGCGCCAGCAGCGCCACACAGGGGCTGATTGTCTCTGGGGCCAACGTCCTGACTTTC.

In this sample, this clone turned up once. The chain links TRBV7-3 to TRBJ2-2, with D possibly being TRBD1 (7 bases). Germline lookup yields CDR1 SGHTA and CDR2 FQGTGA. The CDR3 has 14 residues. Trimming removed 4 bases from V and 7 bases from J, with 13 bases in between. The CDR3 is CASSSQGGYGELFF. The CDR3 nucleotides are TGTGCCAGCAGCTCCCAGGGGGGATACGGGGAGCTGTTTTTT.

The genes are TRBV30 and TRBJ1-4, with 11 nucleotides matching TRBD1. Germline values: CDR1 GTSNPN, CDR2 SVGIG (reference sequence). V trimming: 5 bases; J trimming: 6 bases; junction bases outside the gene matches: 8. This CDR3 has 15 amino acids. CDR3 sequence reads: CAWGHGQGAYEKLFF. In DNA form, the CDR3 reads TGTGCCTGGGGTCACGGACAGGGGGCTTATGAAAAACTGTTTTTT.

The chain carries TRBV6-2 or TRBV6-3 and TRBJ2-2; 10 bases fit TRBD2. J was trimmed by 3 bases and V by 0 bases; bases with no gene match: 4. The CDR3 extends over 17 amino acids. CDR1 is MNHEY and CDR2 is SVGEGT in the germline V gene. CDR3 nucleotide sequence: TGTGCCAGCAGTTACTCGAAAGGACTAGCGGACACCGGGGAGCTGTTTTTT. This encodes CASSYSKGLADTGELFF.